This entry lists 15 T cell receptor beta chains sequenced from one sample in a study of shared clonotypes between healthy human individuals. The protocol was immunoSEQ multiplex PCR, while the TCRdb copy is restricted to in-frame clones and leaves out a portion. The repertoire holds millions of clones, with approximately 90% as singletons. The sample taken for sequencing was naive CD4+ T cells sorted from blood. As for subset: CD45RA+ positively selected. Receptors were obtained from a man younger than 35 in good health.

This chain connects TRBV7-9 to TRBJ2-5; TRBD1 matches at 7 bases. V trimming: 3 bases; J trimming: 5 bases; junction bases outside the gene matches: 9. The CDR3 consists of 15 residues. Per the germline V gene, CDR1 is SEHNR and CDR2 is FQNEAQ (reference sequence). CDR3 DNA: TGTGCCAGCAGCTTCTCACAGACAGGGTACGAGACCCAGTACTTC. It specifies CASSFSQTGYETQYF.

The chain links TRBV30 to TRBJ2-2; D is perhaps TRBD2 (7 bases). V lost 2 bases, J lost 5 bases, and 24 bases lay in between. CDR3 length equals 18 residues. Germline V gives CDR1 GTSNPN, CDR2 SVGIG (reference sequence). CDR3 residues: CAWSRKRDRLQGTGELFF. The CDR3 nucleotides are TGTGCCTGGAGTAGGAAGCGGGACCGACTCCAGGGGACCGGGGAGCTGTTTTTT.

J is TRBJ2-3 and V is TRBV5-4; tentatively, D is TRBD1 (5 bases). This CDR3 is 13 amino acids long. The germline gives CDR1 SGHNT, CDR2 YYREEE (reference sequence). Trimming took 2 bases from V and 4 from J, leaving 8 bases between them. The CDR3, as DNA: TGTGCCAGCAGCTTCCAGGGCGCAGATACGCAGTATTTT. Translated: CASSFQGADTQYF.

The rearrangement joins TRBV6-5 to TRBJ2-4; the match to TRBD1 covers 8 bases. The germline CDR1 and CDR2 sequences are MNHEY and SVGAGI. This CDR3 has 14 residues. With V trimmed by 6 bases and J by 5 bases, 6 bases remained unmatched. The CDR3 DNA reads TGTGCCAGCAGAACCGGGACAGGAGAAAACATTCAGTACTTC. Translating gives CASRTGTGENIQYF.

The chain employs TRBV18 and TRBJ2-7; D may be TRBD1 (6 bases). Germline V gene lookup returns CDR1 KGHSH and CDR2 LQKENI. The CDR3 runs to 13 residues. Trimming stripped 6 bases from V and 5 bases from J, with 14 bases between. For the CDR3, the DNA is TGTGCCAGCTCCCTTACAGGGTTGAACGAGCAGTACTTC. Residues: CASSLTGLNEQYF.

The rearrangement joins TRBV6-1 to TRBJ1-3; D is possibly TRBD1 (6 bases). Germline-derived CDR1 and CDR2 are MNHNS and SASEGT. V dropped 2 bases and J dropped 0 bases, with 8 bases sitting between them. This CDR3 contains 15 residues. The CDR3 DNA follows: TGTGCCAGCAGTGAACAGGGGCACTCTGGAAACACCATATATTTT. This encodes CASSEQGHSGNTIYF.

The table lists this clone with a count of one. The rearrangement joins TRBV5-6 to TRBJ1-1; D is ambiguous. The CDR3 is made up of 12 amino acids. V was trimmed by 4 bases and J by 1 base, leaving 5 bases between them. CDR1 SGHDT and CDR2 YYEEEE come from the germline V gene. CDR3 DNA sequence: TGTGCCAGCAGCATATGGAACACTGAAGCTTTCTTT. It is translated as CASSIWNTEAFF.

The CDR3 loop is CASSREWGSETQYF. For the CDR3, the DNA is TGTGCCAGCTCTCGCGAGTGGGGTAGCGAGACCCAGTACTTC. The rearrangement uses TRBV18 and TRBJ2-5, with D unclear. This CDR3 comprises 14 residues. Per the germline V gene, CDR1 is KGHSH and CDR2 is LQKENI. V was shortened by 6 bases and J by 5 bases, with 16 bases between the two germline ends.

This clone showed up just a few times. CDR3 sequence (DNA): TGTGCCAGCAGCCCTGGGACAGGGGTTCAGCCCCAGCATTTT. Translation: CASSPGTGVQPQHF. V usage is TRBV7-2 and J usage is TRBJ1-5; 10 bases are shared with TRBD1. The V segment lost 5 bases and the J segment 6 bases; nucleotides outside the gene matches: 4. Germline V CDR1 and CDR2: SGHTA, FQGNSA. The CDR3 loop spans 14 amino acids.

The chain is built from TRBV19 and TRBJ1-4; 7 bases match TRBD1. Germline V gene data show CDR1 as LNHDA and CDR2 as SQIVND (reference sequence). This CDR3 has 14 amino acids. V trimming: 9 bases; J trimming: 4 bases; junction bases outside the gene matches: 8. CDR3 region: CASQSTGFNEKLFF. CDR3 nucleotide sequence: TGTGCCAGCCAATCGACAGGGTTTAATGAAAAACTGTTTTTT.

The CDR3 sequence is CASGGGLAGDTDTQYF. In DNA, the CDR3 is TGTGCTAGTGGTGGTGGACTAGCGGGGGACACAGATACGCAGTATTTT. The chain links TRBV12-5 to TRBJ2-3; 13 bases map to TRBD2. J was trimmed by 2 bases and V by 5 bases; bases with no gene match: 4. The CDR3 is 16 residues long. The germline V gene encodes CDR1 LGHNT and CDR2 FRNRAP. The entire variable domain, with the rest obtained from reference TRBV12-5 and TRBJ2-3, is as follows: DARVTQTPRHKVTEMGQEVTMRCQPILGHNTVFWYRQTMMQGLELLAYFRNRAPLDDSGMPKDRFSAEMPDATLATLKIQPSEPRDSAVYFCASGGGLAGDTDTQYFGPGTRLTVL.

J is TRBJ1-3 and V is TRBV10-3; unclear D gene. The CDR3 extends over 14 amino acids. V dropped 5 bases and J dropped 4 bases, with 12 bases sitting between them. The germline V gene encodes CDR1 ENHRY and CDR2 SYGVKD. The CDR3 DNA reads TGTGCCATCAGTACCTACGAGAGGGGAAACACCATATATTTT. It yields the protein CAISTYERGNTIYF.

The chain recombines TRBV5-1 with TRBJ2-5, with 16 bases that match TRBD2. This CDR3 has 19 residues. Germline V CDR1 and CDR2: SGHRS, YFSETQ. J was trimmed by 5 bases and V by 3 bases; bases with no gene match: 13. The CDR3 loop reads CASSSNWGTSGRVVETQYF. CDR3 DNA: TGCGCCAGCAGCTCAAACTGGGGGACTAGCGGGAGGGTTGTGGAGACCCAGTACTTC. The entire variable domain, with the rest obtained from reference TRBV5-1 and TRBJ2-5, is as follows: KAGVTQTPRYLIKTRGQQVTLSCSPISGHRSVSWYQQTPGQGLQFLFEYFSETQRNKGNFPGRFSGRQFSNSRSEMNVSTLELGDSALYLCASSSNWGTSGRVVETQYFGPGTRLLVL.

CDR3 coding DNA: TGTGCCAGCATGGGGCTCGGGACGAGACCGAACACCGGGGAGCTGTTTTTT. Its translation is CASMGLGTRPNTGELFF. V gene TRBV27 combines with J gene TRBJ2-2, with D perhaps assigned TRBD1 or TRBD2 (5 bases each). CDR1 and CDR2 from the germline V gene are MNHEY and SMNVEV (reference sequence). Trimming took off 7 bases at V and 0 bases at J, with 18 bases between the two ends. The length of the CDR3 is 17 residues.

The chain combines TRBV6-5 with TRBJ2-1, with D possibly matching TRBD2 (5 bases). The ends were cut back, 5 bases at V and 8 bases at J, with 10 bases in the middle. This CDR3 is 12 amino acids long. Germline assignment: CDR1 MNHEY and CDR2 SVGAGI. The CDR3 region is CASSGTGDEQFF. As DNA, the CDR3 is TGTGCCAGCAGTGGCACCGGGGATGAGCAGTTCTTC.